This record covers a single T cell receptor beta chain. The sample comes from a study of cytomegalovirus exposure and HLA in healthy donors. About the study: Early release data held tens of millions of unique TCRs from HLA-typed donors.

Germline assignment: CDR1 MGHRA and CDR2 YSYEKL. V was clipped by 6 bases and J by 2 bases, with 16 bases between them. The CDR3 runs to 15 residues. Primers included in the PCR were 60 Vbeta and 13 Jbeta primers. Sequenced by immunoSEQ multiplex PCR; TCRdb stores in-frame clones only, minus some. The sample consists of some 130,000 clones, 75% to 85% of them appearing once. The TCR originated in a woman aged 40 to 50 in good health and CMV-seronegative. Sequencing was done on a sample of PBMCs. V gene TRBV4-1 combines with J gene TRBJ1-2; D possibly corresponds to TRBD1 (5 bases). This CDR3 is CASRRDPLGNYGYTF. In nucleotides, the CDR3 is TGCGCCAGCAGGCGGGACCCTTTGGGGAACTATGGCTACACCTTC.